This T cell receptor beta chain was recovered during a study of CD8 T cells in Susac syndrome. Study overall: Blood was drawn from Susac syndrome patients while they were therapy-naive, on corticosteroids, or on intravenous immunoglobulin alone.

V was pared by 5 bases and J by 7 bases, with 8 bases of the junction left unmatched. Germline V lookup: CDR1 SGHNT, CDR2 YENEEA. CDR3 length: 14 amino acids. A quantity of about 0.5 to 1 ug RNA underwent reverse transcription using random hexamers. Using its own MiXCR run on the immunoSEQ multiplex PCR reads, TCRdb lists one record per CDR3 protein. Altogether 95,000 to 150,000 distinct CDR3 sequences are present, 95% to 96% being singletons, with the ten largest covering about 0.14%. Specimen: CD4+ T cells from PBMCs. The receptor's source is a human donor with Susac syndrome. This sequence joins TRBV11-3 and TRBJ2-7; TRBD2 agrees at 10 bases. This CDR3 is CASSASGSGGEQYF. For the CDR3, the DNA is TGTGCCAGCAGCGCTAGCGGGAGCGGAGGGGAGCAGTACTTC.